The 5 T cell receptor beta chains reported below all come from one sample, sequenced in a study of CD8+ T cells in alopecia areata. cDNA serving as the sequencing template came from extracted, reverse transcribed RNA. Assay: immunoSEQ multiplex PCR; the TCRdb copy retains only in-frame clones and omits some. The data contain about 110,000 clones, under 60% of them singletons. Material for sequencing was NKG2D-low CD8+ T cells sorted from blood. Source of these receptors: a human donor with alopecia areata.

In DNA, the CDR3 is TGTGCCAGCAGCCCCGGGACAGGGGGTAGTCACTATGGCTACACCTTC. Its translation: CASSPGTGGSHYGYTF. The rearrangement links TRBV5-4 to TRBJ1-2, with TRBD1 identical over 11 bases. The CDR3 totals 16 residues. Germline CDR1 and CDR2: SGHNT and YYREEE (reference sequence). The junction had 8 bases not matched to a gene; V was cut back by 4 bases and J by 3 bases.

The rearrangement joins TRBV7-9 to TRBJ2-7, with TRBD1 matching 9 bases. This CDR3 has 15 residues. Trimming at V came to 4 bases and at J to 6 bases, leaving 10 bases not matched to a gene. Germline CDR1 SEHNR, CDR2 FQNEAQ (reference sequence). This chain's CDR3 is CASSSEGTGLSEQYF. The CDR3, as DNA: TGTGCCAGCAGCTCAGAAGGGACAGGGTTGAGCGAGCAGTACTTC.

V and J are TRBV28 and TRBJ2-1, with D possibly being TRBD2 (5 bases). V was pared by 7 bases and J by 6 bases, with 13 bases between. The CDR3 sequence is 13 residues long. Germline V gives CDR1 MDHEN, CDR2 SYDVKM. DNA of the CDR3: TGTGCCAGCACTGGACGGGGTGGCAATGAGCAGTTCTTC. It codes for CASTGRGGNEQFF.

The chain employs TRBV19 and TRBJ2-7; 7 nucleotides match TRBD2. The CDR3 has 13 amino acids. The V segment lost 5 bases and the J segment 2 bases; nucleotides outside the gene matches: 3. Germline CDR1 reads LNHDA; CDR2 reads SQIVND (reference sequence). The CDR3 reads CASSVREAYEQYF. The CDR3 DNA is TGTGCCAGTAGTGTCCGGGAGGCCTACGAGCAGTACTTC.

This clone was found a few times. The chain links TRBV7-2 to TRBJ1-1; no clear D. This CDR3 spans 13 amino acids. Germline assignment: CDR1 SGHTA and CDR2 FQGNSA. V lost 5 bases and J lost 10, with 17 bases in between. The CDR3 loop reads CASSPDHLNVAFF. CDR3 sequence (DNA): TGTGCCAGCAGCCCCGACCACCTGAATGTAGCTTTCTTT.